The clone carrying this T cell receptor beta chain was seen a handful of times. The antigen remains undetermined. This entry belongs to a study of T-cell memory formation after mild COVID-19. TCRdb processed the 5' RACE reads anew with MiXCR; each CDR3 protein has one entry. The table has approximately 98,000 distinct CDR3 sequences, roughly a sixth seen once. Germline CDR1 is LGHDT and CDR2 is YNNKEL (reference sequence). The CDR3 has 12 amino acids. V dropped 2 bases and J dropped 10 bases, with 9 bases sitting between them. Study results and caveats: In pre-infection memory, a portion of responding clones appeared, which suggested that cross-reactive memory joined. Contracting CD4+ clones sat mainly in CM and EM; CD8+ in EMRA.

The sample comprised PBMCs or a T cell subset sorted from them (not recorded which). The sequence derives from a man aged 18-30 years who had mild COVID-19 (a few samples of this study predate the infection). Cell type and time point are not known. V is TRBV3-1 and J is TRBJ2-1; D is undetermined. The CDR3 reads CASSQSRGEQFF. CDR3 nucleotide sequence: TGTGCCAGCAGCCAATCGCGTGGCGAGCAGTTCTTC.